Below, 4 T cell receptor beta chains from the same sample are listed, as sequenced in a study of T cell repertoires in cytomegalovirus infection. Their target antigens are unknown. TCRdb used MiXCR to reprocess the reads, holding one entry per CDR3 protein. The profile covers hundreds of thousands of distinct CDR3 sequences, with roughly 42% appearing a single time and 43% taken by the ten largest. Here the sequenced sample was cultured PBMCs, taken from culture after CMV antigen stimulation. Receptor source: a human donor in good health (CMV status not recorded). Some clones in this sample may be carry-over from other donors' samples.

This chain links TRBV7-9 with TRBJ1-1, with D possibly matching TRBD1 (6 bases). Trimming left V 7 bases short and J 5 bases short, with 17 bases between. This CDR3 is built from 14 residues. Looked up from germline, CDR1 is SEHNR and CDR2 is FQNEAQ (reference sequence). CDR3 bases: TGTGCCAGCAATGGGGGGGGGGGCCGGACTGAAGCTTTCTTT. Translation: CASNGGGGRTEAFF.

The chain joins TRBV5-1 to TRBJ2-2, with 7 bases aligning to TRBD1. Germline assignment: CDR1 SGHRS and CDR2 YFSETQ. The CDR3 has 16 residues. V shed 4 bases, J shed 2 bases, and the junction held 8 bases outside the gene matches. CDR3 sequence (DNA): TGCGCCAGCAGCAGCCCGACAGGGTATAACACCGGGGAGCTGTTTTTT. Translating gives CASSSPTGYNTGELFF.

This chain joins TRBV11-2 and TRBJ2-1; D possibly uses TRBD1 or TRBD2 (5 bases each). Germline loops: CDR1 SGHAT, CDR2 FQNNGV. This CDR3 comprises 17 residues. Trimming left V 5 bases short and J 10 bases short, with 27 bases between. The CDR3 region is CASSAPQGSRETREQFF. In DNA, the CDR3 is TGTGCCAGCAGCGCACCCCAGGGTAGTCGGGAAACGAGAGAGCAGTTCTTC.

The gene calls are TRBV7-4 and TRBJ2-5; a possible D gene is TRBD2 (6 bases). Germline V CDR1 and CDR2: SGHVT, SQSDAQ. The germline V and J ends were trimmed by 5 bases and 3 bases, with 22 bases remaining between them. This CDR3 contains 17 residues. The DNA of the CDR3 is TGTGCCAGCAGCCCGAGGTTATCGGGACTCAAGAAAGAGACCCAGTACTTC. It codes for CASSPRLSGLKKETQYF.